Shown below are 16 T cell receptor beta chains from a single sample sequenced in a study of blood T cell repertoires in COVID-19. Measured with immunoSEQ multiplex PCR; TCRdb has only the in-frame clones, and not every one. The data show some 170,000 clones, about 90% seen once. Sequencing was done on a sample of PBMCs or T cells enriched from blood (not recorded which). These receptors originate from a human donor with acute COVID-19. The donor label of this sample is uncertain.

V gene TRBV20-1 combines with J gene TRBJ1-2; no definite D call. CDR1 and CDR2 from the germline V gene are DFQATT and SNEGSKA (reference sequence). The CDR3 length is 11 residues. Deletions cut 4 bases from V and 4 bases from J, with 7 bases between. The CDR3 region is CSATRTYGYTF. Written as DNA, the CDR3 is TGCAGTGCTACCAGAACCTATGGCTACACCTTC.

CDR3: CASSRYGLGISEQYF. Here the CDR3 DNA reads TGTGCCAGCAGCCGCTACGGACTCGGGATTTCCGAGCAGTACTTC. V gene TRBV13 combines with J gene TRBJ2-7; perhaps TRBD2 as D (5 bases). In germline, CDR1 is PRHDT, CDR2 FYEKMQ (reference sequence). Between the trimmed V and J ends, which lost 5 bases and 6 bases, there was a span of 20 bases. This CDR3 is 15 amino acids long. Full variable domain (missing parts from reference TRBV13 and TRBJ2-7): AAGVIQSPRHLIKEKRETATLKCYPIPRHDTVYWYQQGPGQDPQFLISFYEKMQSDKGSIPDRFSAQQFSDYHSELNMSSLELGDSALYFCASSRYGLGISEQYFGPGTRLTVT.

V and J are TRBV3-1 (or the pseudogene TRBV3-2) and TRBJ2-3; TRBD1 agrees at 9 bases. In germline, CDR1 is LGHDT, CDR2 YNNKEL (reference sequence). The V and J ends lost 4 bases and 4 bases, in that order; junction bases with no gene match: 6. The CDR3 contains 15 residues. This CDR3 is CASSRPGTGSDTQYF. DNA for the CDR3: TGTGCCAGCAGCCGACCGGGGACAGGGTCAGATACGCAGTATTTT.

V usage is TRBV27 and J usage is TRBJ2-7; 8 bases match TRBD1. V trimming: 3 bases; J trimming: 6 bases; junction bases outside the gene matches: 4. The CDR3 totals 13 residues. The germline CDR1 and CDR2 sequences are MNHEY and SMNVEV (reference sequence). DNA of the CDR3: TGTGCCAGCAGTTTTTACAGGGGGAGCGAGCAGTACTTC. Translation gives CASSFYRGSEQYF.

CDR3 region: CASSINNRGGNTIYF. The CDR3 nucleotides are TGTGCCAGTAGTATTAATAACAGGGGTGGAAACACCATATATTTT. This rearrangement joins TRBV19 to TRBJ1-3, with TRBD1 matching over 7 bases. Germline CDR1 is LNHDA and CDR2 is SQIVND (reference sequence). This CDR3 is 15 amino acids long. V lost 3 bases and J lost 3; bases outside the gene matches: 5. Variable domain in full (rest from reference TRBV19 and TRBJ1-3): DGGITQSPKYLFRKEGQNVTLSCEQNLNHDAMYWYRQDPGQGLRLIYYSQIVNDFQKGDIAEGYSVSREKKESFPLTVTSAQKNPTAFYLCASSINNRGGNTIYFGEGSWLTVV.

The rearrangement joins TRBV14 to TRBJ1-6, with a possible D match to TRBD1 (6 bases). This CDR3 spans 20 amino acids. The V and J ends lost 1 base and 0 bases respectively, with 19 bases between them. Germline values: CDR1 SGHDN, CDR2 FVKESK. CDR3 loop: CASSQGIQGALSSYNSPLHF. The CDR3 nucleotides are TGTGCCAGCAGCCAAGGGATACAGGGAGCTCTCAGCTCCTATAATTCACCCCTCCACTTT. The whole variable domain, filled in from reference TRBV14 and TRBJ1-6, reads EAGVTQFPSHSVIEKGQTVTLRCDPISGHDNLYWYRRVMGKEIKFLLHFVKESKQDESGMPNNRFLAERTGGTYSTLKVQPAELEDSGVYFCASSQGIQGALSSYNSPLHFGNGTRLTVT.

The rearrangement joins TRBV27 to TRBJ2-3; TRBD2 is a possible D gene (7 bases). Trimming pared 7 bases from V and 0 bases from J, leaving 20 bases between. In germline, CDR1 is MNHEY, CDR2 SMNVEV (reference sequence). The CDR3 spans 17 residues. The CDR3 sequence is CASKLAGATSSTDTQYF. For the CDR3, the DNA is TGTGCCAGCAAGCTCGCGGGGGCCACCTCTAGCACAGATACGCAGTATTTT.

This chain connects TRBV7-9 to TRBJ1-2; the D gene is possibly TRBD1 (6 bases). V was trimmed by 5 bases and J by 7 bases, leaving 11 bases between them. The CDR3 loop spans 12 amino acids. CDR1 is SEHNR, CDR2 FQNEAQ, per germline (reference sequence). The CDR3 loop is CASSVGGPGYTF. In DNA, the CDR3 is TGTGCCAGCAGCGTCGGGGGGCCTGGCTACACCTTC. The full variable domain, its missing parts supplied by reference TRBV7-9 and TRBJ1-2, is DTGVSQNPRHKITKRGQNVTFRCDPISEHNRLYWYRQTLGQGPEFLTYFQNEAQLEKSRLLSDRFSAERPKGSFSTLEIQRTEQGDSAMYLCASSVGGPGYTFGSGTRLTVV.

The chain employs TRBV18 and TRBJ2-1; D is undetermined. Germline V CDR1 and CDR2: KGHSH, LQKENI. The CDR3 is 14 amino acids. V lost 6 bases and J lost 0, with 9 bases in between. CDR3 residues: CASSPSSSYNEQFF. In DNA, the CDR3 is TGTGCCAGCTCTCCCTCGAGCTCCTACAATGAGCAGTTCTTC.

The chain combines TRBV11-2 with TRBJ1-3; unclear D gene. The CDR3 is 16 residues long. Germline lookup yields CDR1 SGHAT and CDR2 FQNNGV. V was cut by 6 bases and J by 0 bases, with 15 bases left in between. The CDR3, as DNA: TGTGCCAGCAGGCCAACCGACGGGTACTCTGGAAACACCATATATTTT. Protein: CASRPTDGYSGNTIYF.

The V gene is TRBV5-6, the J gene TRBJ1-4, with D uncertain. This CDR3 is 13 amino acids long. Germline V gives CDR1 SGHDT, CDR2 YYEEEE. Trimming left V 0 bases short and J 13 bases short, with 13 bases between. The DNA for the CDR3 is TGTGCCAGCAGCTTGGAGCTCCAGGAAGGACTGTTTTTT. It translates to CASSLELQEGLFF.

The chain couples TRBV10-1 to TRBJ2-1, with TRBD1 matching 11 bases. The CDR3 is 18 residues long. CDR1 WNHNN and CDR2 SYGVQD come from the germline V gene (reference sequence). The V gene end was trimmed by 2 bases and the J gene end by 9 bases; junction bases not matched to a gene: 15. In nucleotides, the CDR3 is TGCGCCAGCAGTGAGGGACAGGGGGCCCTAGGAAAGGATATTGAGCAGTTCTTC. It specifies CASSEGQGALGKDIEQFF.

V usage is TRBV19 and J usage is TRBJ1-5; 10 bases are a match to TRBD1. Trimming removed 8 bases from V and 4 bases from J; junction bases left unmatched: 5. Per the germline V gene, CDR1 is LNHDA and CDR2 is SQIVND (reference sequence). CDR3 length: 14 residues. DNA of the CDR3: TGTGCCAGTGGTTGGACAGGGGGAAATCAGCCCCAGCATTTT. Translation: CASGWTGGNQPQHF.

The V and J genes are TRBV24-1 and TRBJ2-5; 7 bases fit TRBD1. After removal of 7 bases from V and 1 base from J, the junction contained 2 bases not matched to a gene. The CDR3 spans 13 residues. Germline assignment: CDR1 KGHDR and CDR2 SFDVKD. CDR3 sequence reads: CATSRQGQETQYF. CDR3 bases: TGTGCCACCAGCCGACAGGGCCAAGAGACCCAGTACTTC.

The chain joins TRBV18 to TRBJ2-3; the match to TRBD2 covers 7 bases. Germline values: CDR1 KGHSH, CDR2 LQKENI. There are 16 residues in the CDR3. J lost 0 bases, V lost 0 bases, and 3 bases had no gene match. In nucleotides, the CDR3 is TGTGCCAGCTCACCACCGGGGACTACTAGCACAGATACGCAGTATTTT. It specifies CASSPPGTTSTDTQYF.

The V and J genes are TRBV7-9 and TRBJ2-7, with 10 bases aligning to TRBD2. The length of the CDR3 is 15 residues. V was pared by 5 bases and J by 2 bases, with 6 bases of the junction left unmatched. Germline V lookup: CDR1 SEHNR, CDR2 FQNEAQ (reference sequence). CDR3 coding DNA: TGTGCCAGCAGCCCCAAGCGGGGGGGCCCCTACGAGCAGTACTTC. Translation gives CASSPKRGGPYEQYF.